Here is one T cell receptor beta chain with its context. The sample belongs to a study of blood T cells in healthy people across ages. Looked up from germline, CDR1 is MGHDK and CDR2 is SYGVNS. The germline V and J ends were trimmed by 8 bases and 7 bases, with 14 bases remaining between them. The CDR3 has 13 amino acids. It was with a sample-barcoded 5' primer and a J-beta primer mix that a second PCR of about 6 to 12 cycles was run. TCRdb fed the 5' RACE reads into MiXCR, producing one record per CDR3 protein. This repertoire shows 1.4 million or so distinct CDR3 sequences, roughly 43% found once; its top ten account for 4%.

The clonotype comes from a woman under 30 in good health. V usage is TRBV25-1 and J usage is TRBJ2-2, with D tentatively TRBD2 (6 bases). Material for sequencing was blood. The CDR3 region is CASLQEGFGELFF. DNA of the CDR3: TGTGCCAGCTTACAGGAGGGGTTCGGGGAGCTGTTTTTT.